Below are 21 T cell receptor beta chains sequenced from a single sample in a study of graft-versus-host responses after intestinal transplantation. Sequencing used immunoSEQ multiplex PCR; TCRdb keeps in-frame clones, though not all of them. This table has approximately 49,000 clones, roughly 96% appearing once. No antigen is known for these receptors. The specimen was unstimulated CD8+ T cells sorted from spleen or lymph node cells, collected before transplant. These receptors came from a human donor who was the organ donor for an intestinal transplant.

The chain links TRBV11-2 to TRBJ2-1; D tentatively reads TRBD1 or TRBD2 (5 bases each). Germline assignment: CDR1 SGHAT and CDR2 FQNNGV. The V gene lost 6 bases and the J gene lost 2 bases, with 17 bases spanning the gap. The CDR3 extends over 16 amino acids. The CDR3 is CASRPPGPETYNEQFF. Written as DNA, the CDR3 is TGTGCCAGCAGACCTCCGGGGCCCGAGACCTACAATGAGCAGTTCTTC. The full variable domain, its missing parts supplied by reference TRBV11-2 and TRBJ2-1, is EAGVAQSPRYKIIEKRQSVAFWCNPISGHATLYWYQQILGQGPKLLIQFQNNGVVDDSQLPKDRFSAERLKGVDSTLKIQPAKLEDSAVYLCASRPPGPETYNEQFFGPGTRLTVL.

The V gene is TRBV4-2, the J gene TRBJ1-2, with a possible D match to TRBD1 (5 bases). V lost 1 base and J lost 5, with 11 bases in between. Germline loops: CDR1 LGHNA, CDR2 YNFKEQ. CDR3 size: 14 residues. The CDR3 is CASSQGVQGYGYTF. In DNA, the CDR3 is TGTGCCAGCAGCCAAGGGGTTCAGGGTTATGGCTACACCTTC.

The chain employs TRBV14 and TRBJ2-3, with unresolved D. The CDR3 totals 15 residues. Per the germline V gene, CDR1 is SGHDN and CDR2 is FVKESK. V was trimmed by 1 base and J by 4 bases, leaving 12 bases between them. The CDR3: CASSQAAGPADTQYF. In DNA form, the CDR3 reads TGTGCCAGCAGCCAAGCGGCAGGACCTGCAGATACGCAGTATTTT.

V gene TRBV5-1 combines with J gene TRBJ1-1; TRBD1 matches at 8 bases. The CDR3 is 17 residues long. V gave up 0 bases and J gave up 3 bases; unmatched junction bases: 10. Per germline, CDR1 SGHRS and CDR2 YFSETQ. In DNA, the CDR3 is TGCGCCAGCAGCTTGGAGAACAGGGGGATGTATGACACTGAAGCTTTCTTT. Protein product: CASSLENRGMYDTEAFF.

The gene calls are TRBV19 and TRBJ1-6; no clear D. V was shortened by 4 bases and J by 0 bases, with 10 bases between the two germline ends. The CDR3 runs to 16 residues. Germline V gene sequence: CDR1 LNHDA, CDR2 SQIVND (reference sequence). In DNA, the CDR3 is TGTGCCAGTAGTAACTATTTGAGCTCCTATAATTCACCCCTCCACTTT. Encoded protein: CASSNYLSSYNSPLHF.

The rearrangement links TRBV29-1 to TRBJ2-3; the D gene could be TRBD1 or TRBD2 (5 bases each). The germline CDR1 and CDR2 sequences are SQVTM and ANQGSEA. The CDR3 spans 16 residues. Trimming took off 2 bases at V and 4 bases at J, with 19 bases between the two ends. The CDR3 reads CSVESPRPGPADTQYF. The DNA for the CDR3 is TGCAGCGTTGAATCCCCCCGCCCGGGGCCCGCAGATACGCAGTATTTT.

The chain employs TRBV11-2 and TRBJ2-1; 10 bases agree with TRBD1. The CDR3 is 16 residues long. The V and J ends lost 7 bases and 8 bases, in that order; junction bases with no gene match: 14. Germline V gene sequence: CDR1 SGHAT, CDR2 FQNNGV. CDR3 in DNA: TGTGCCAGCATCCCCAGAGCCGGGACAGGGGTCCATGAGCAGTTCTTC. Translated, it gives CASIPRAGTGVHEQFF.

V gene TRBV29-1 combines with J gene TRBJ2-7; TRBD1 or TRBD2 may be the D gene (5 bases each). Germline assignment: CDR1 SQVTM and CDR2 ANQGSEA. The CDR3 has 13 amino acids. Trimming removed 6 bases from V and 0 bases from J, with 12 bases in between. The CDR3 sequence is CSVSGPSSYEQYF. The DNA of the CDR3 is TGCAGCGTCTCGGGACCGAGCTCCTACGAGCAGTACTTC.

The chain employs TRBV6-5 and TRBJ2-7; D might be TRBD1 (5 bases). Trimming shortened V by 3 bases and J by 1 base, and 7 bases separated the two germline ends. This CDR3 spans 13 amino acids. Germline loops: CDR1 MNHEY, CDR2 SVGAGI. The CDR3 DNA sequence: TGTGCCAGCAGTTATCAGGGATCCTACGAGCAGTACTTC. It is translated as CASSYQGSYEQYF.

CDR3 loop: CASGEGISQFF. The CDR3 DNA is TGTGCTAGTGGTGAAGGGATATCCCAGTTCTTC. This chain links TRBV12-5 with TRBJ2-1; D gene ambiguous. This CDR3 has 11 residues. Trimming took off 5 bases at V and 13 bases at J, with 12 bases between the two ends. Germline-derived CDR1 and CDR2 are LGHNT and FRNRAP.

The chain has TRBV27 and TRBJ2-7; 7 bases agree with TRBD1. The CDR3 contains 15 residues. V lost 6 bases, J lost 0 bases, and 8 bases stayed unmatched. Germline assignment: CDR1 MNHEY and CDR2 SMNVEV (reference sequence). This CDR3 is CASSHTGDLSYEQYF. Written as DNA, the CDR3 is TGTGCCAGCAGCCATACAGGGGACCTCTCCTACGAGCAGTACTTC.

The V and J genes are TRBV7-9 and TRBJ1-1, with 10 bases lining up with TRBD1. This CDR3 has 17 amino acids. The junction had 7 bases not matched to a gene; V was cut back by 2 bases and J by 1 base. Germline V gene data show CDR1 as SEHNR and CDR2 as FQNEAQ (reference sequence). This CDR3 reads CASSLQTGGYENTEAFF. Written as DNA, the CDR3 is TGTGCCAGCAGCTTACAGACAGGGGGCTACGAGAACACTGAAGCTTTCTTT. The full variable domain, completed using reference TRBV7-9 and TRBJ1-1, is DTGVSQNPRHKITKRGQNVTFRCDPISEHNRLYWYRQTLGQGPEFLTYFQNEAQLEKSRLLSDRFSAERPKGSFSTLEIQRTEQGDSAMYLCASSLQTGGYENTEAFFGQGTRLTVV.

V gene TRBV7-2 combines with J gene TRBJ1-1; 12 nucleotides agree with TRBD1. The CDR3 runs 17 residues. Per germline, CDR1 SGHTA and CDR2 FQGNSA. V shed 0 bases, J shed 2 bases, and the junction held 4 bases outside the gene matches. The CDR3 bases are TGTGCCAGCAGCTTAGCCGGGACAGGGGGCTATAACACTGAAGCTTTCTTT. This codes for CASSLAGTGGYNTEAFF.

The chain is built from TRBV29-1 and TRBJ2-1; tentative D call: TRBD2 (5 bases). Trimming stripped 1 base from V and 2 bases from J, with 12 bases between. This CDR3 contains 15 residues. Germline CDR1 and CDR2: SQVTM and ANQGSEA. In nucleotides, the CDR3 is TGCAGCGTTGAAGTCGAGGGCCAGACCTACAATGAGCAGTTCTTC. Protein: CSVEVEGQTYNEQFF.

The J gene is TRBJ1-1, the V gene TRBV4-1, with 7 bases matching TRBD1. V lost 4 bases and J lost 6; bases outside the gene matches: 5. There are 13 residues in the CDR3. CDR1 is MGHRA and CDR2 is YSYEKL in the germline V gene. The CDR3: CASSPTGAAEAFF. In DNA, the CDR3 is TGCGCCAGCAGCCCTACAGGGGCGGCTGAAGCTTTCTTT.

In nucleotides, the CDR3 is TGTGCCAGCAGCTTATTGGAGGGGAGTCACGAGCAGTACTTC. Amino acid sequence: CASSLLEGSHEQYF. The rearrangement joins TRBV11-1 to TRBJ2-7; D perhaps matches TRBD2 (6 bases). The CDR3 contains 14 residues. Trimming removed 2 bases at V and 5 bases at J, with 13 bases between. The germline V gene encodes CDR1 SGHAT and CDR2 FQDESV (reference sequence).

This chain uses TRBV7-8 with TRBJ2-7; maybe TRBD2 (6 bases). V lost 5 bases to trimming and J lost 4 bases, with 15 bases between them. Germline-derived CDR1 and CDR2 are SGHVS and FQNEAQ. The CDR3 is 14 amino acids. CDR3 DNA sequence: TGTGCCAGCAGCCCCGCTGCGGGGATGTACGAGCAGTACTTC. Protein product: CASSPAAGMYEQYF.

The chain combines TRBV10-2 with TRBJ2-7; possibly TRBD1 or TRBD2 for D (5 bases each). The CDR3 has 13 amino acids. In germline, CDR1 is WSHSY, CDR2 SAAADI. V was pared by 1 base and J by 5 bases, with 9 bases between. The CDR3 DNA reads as TGCGCCAGCAGTGAGTTTCGGGGCAACGAGCAGTACTTC. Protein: CASSEFRGNEQYF.

This CDR3 is CASTPGLAVYEQFF. CDR3 coding DNA: TGTGCCAGCACCCCGGGACTAGCGGTCTATGAGCAGTTCTTC. The chain uses TRBV4-2 and TRBJ2-1; 11 nucleotides align to TRBD2. Germline V gene lookup returns CDR1 LGHNA and CDR2 YNFKEQ. The CDR3 loop spans 14 amino acids. J lost 8 bases, V lost 7 bases, and 7 bases had no gene match.

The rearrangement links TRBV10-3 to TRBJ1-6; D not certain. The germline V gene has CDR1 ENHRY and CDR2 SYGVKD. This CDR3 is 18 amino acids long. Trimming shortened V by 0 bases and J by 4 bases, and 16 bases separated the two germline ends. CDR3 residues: CAISESTLTGRYNSPLHF. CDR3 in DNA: TGTGCCATCAGTGAGTCTACCTTAACGGGGAGGTATAATTCACCCCTCCACTTT.

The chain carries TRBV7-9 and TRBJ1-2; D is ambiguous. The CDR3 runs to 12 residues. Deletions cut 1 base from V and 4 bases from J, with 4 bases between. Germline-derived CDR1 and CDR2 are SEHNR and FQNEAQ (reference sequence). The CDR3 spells CASSLDSYGYTF. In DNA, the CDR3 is TGTGCCAGCAGCTTAGACAGCTATGGCTACACCTTC.